This T cell receptor beta chain was profiled in a study of blood T cells in healthy people across ages. This clonotype was detected only a few times. The antigen is unknown. Study-level findings and limits: Lack of knowledge of donor CMV status possibly confounded expanded clonotype changes.

V was cut by 2 bases and J by 0 bases, with 14 bases left in between. Germline lookup yields CDR1 MNHNY and CDR2 SVGAGI (reference sequence). This CDR3 is 17 amino acids long. Alongside a J-beta primer mix, a sample-barcoded 5' primer served in a second PCR lasting 7 to 11 cycles. From the 5' RACE reads, TCRdb called clonotypes with MiXCR, one entry per CDR3 protein. In the table there are 1.5 million to 2 million distinct CDR3 sequences, roughly 52% of which are singletons. This chain links TRBV6-6 with TRBJ1-5; possibly TRBD1 for D (5 bases). This clonotype originated in a woman in her forties in good health. Sequenced input: blood. CDR3 amino acids: CASSYPTTAYSNQPQHF. DNA of the CDR3: TGTGCCAGCAGTTACCCCACGACAGCGTATAGCAATCAGCCCCAGCATTTT.